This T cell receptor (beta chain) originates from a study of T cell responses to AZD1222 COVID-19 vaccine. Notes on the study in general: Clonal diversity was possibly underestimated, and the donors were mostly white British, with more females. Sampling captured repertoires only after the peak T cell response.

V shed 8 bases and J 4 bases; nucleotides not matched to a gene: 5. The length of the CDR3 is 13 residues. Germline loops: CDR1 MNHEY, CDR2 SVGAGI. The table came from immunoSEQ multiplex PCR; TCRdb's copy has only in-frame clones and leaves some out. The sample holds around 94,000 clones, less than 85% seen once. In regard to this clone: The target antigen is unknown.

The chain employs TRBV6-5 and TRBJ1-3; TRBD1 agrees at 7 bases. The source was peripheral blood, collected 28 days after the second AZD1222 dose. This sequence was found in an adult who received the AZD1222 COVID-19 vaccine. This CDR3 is CASFRGLGNTIYF. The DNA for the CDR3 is TGTGCCAGCTTTAGGGGGCTCGGAAACACCATATATTTT.